The 7 T cell receptor beta chains below all came from one sample that was sequenced in a study of T-cell reconstitution after alpha-beta-depleted transplantation in children. The authors prepared the TCRbeta library with unique molecular identifiers. One entry per CDR3 protein, called by TCRdb with MiXCR from the PCR reads. The table includes about 250,000 distinct CDR3 sequences, 20% to 30% detected once. Here the sequenced sample was PBMCs, mostly from graft donor cells, taken 360 days after TCRalphabeta/CD19-depleted stem cell transplant. All receptors derive from a female patient aged 2-15 years who had a stem cell transplant for congenital amegakaryocytic thrombocytopenia, so the T cells may come from the graft donor.

This chain joins TRBV28 and TRBJ2-2, with 13 nucleotides matching TRBD2. Germline values: CDR1 MDHEN, CDR2 SYDVKM. CDR3 size: 16 residues. After removal of 4 bases from V and 6 bases from J, the junction contained 5 bases not matched to a gene. The DNA of the CDR3 is TGTGCCAGCAGTTCGGGACTAGCGGGATTAGCCGGGGAGCTGTTTTTT. It codes for CASSSGLAGLAGELFF.

The genes are TRBV18 and TRBJ1-1, with D unresolved. The germline V and J ends were trimmed by 4 bases and 4 bases, with 13 bases remaining between them. The CDR3 totals 14 residues. Looked up from germline, CDR1 is KGHSH and CDR2 is LQKENI. CDR3 sequence: CASSQVFSSTEAFF. CDR3 DNA: TGTGCCAGCTCACAAGTGTTTTCTAGCACTGAAGCTTTCTTT.

There are a few counts of this clonotype. The chain uses TRBV5-1 and TRBJ2-3; no clear D gene. The CDR3 extends over 14 amino acids. V was pared by 1 base and J by 4 bases, with 10 bases between. Germline CDR1 and CDR2: SGHRS and YFSETQ. The CDR3 region has the DNA TGCGCCAGCAGCTTGTTCTCAGAATCAGATACGCAGTATTTT. The encoded protein is CASSLFSESDTQYF.

V and J are TRBV11-2 and TRBJ2-7; 11 nucleotides match TRBD1. The CDR3 sequence is 14 residues long. Trimming took 5 bases from V and 4 from J; bases not matched to a gene: 4. Germline V CDR1 and CDR2: SGHAT, FQNNGV. In nucleotides, the CDR3 is TGTGCCAGCAGCATCGGACAGGGGGCTTACGAGCAGTACTTC. Its protein is CASSIGQGAYEQYF.

The chain couples TRBV7-9 to TRBJ2-7; D not resolved. The germline gives CDR1 SEHNR, CDR2 FQNEAQ (reference sequence). Trimming removed 1 base from V and 11 bases from J, with 9 bases in between. This CDR3 has 11 residues. CDR3 residues: CASSLGVQEYF. CDR3 bases: TGTGCCAGCAGCTTAGGGGTGCAAGAGTACTTC.

J is TRBJ2-1 and V is TRBV4-1; the D is unclear. V dropped 2 bases and J dropped 0 bases, with 14 bases sitting between them. The CDR3 runs 17 residues. Germline-derived CDR1 and CDR2 are MGHRA and YSYEKL. DNA for the CDR3: TGCGCCAGCAGCCAACCCCTTCCTCGAAGCTCCTACAATGAGCAGTTCTTC. Its translation is CASSQPLPRSSYNEQFF.

The chain combines TRBV6-5 with TRBJ2-5; TRBD2 agrees at 9 bases. Losses at the gene ends were 2 bases for V and 3 bases for J; bases not matched to a gene: 7. CDR1 and CDR2 (germline): MNHEY, SVGAGI. The CDR3 length is 16 residues. CDR3 sequence reads: CASSYGGGAPKETQYF. As DNA, the CDR3 is TGTGCCAGCAGTTACGGCGGGGGGGCCCCTAAAGAGACCCAGTACTTC.